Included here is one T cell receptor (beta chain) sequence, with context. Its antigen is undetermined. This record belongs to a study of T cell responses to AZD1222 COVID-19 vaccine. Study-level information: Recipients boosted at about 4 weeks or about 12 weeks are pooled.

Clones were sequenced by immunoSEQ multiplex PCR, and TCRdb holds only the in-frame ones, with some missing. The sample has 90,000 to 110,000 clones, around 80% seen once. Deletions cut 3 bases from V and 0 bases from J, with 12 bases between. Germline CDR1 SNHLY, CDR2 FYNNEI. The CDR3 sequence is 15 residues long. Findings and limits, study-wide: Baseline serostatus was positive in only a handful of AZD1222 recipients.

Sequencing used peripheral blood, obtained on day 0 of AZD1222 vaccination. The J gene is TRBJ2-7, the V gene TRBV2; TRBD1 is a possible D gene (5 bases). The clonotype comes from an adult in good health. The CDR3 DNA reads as TGTGCCAGCAGTGACGATGGAGACAGCTCCTACGAGCAGTACTTC. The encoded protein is CASSDDGDSSYEQYF.